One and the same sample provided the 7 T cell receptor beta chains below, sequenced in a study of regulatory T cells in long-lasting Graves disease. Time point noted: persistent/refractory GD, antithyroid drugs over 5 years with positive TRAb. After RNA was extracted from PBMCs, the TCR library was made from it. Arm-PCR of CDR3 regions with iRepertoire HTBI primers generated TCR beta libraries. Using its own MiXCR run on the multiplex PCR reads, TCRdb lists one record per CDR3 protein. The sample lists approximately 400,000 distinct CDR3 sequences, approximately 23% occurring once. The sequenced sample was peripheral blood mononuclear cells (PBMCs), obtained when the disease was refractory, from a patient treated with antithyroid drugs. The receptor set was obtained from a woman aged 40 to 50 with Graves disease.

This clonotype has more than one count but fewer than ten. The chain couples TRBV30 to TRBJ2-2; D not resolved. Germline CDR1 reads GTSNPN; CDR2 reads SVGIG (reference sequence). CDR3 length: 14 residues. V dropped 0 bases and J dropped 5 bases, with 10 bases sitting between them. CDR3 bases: TGTGCCTGGAGTGTTCATGTGGCTACCGGGGAGCTGTTTTTT. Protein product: CAWSVHVATGELFF.

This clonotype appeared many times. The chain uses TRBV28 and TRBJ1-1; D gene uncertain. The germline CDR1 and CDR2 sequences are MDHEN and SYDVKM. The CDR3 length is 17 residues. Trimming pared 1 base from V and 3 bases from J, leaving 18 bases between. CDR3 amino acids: CASSLFVAGIKYTEAFF. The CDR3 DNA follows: TGTGCCAGCAGTTTATTTGTTGCCGGGATTAAATACACTGAAGCTTTCTTT.

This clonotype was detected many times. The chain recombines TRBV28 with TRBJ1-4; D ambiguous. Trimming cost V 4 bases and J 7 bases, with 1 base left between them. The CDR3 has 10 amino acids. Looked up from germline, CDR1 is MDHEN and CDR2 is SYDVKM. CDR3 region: CASSSEKLFF. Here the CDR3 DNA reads TGTGCCAGCAGTTCTGAAAAACTGTTTTTT.

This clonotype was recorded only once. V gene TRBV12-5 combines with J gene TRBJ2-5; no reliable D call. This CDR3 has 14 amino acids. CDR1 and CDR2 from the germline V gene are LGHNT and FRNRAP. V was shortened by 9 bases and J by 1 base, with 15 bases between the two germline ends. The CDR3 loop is CASAPGRVQETQYF. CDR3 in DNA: TGTGCTAGCGCACCAGGAAGAGTCCAAGAGACCCAGTACTTC.

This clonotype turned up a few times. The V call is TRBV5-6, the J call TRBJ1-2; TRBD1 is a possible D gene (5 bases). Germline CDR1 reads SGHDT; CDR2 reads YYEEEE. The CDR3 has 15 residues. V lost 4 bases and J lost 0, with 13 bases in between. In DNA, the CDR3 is TGTGCCAGCAGCCACGGGACTGCTACTAACTATGGCTACACCTTC. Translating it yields CASSHGTATNYGYTF.

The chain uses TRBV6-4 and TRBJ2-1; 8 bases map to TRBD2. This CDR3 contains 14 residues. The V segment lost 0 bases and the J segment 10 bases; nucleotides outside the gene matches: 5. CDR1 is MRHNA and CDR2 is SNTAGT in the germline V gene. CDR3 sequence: CASSDSTSAGEQFF. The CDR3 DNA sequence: TGTGCCAGCAGTGACTCGACTAGCGCCGGCGAGCAGTTCTTC.

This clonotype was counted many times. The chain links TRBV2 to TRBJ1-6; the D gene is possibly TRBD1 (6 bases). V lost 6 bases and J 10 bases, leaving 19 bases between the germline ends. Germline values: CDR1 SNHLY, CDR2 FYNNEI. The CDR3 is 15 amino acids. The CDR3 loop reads CASRQDRPGGSPLHF. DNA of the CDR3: TGTGCCAGCAGACAAGACAGGCCCGGGGGGTCACCCCTCCACTTT.